Listed here are 13 T cell receptor beta chains from one sample, sequenced in a study of CD8 T cells in Susac syndrome. 0.5 to 1 ug RNA was reverse transcribed with random hexamers. MiXCR was run by TCRdb on the immunoSEQ multiplex PCR reads, yielding one entry per CDR3 protein. This table holds about 120,000 distinct CDR3 sequences, 92% found once. Sequenced input: CD8+ T cells from PBMCs. The origin of the receptors is a human donor in good health.

The rearrangement joins TRBV6-5 to TRBJ2-4; TRBD1 aligns across 9 bases. Germline CDR1 MNHEY, CDR2 SVGAGI. After removal of 6 bases from V and 7 bases from J, the junction contained 10 bases not matched to a gene. The CDR3 spans 15 residues. CDR3 loop: CASSAKIDRGNIQYF. The DNA for the CDR3 is TGTGCCAGCAGCGCAAAGATCGACAGGGGGAACATTCAGTACTTC.

The chain couples TRBV20-1 to TRBJ1-2; D is ambiguous. CDR1 DFQATT and CDR2 SNEGSKA come from the germline V gene (reference sequence). Trimming shortened V by 6 bases and J by 2 bases, and 28 bases separated the two germline ends. There are 18 residues in the CDR3. The CDR3 is CSASLTNSPAGPNYGYTF. The CDR3 DNA is TGCAGTGCCTCTTTGACCAACTCCCCTGCCGGCCCAAACTATGGCTACACCTTC.

CDR3 in amino acids: CSVWTSRDYGYTF. CDR3 nucleotide sequence: TGCAGTGTCTGGACGTCCCGGGACTATGGCTACACCTTC. This chain connects TRBV20-1 to TRBJ1-2; no definite D call. This CDR3 spans 13 amino acids. Trimming took off 7 bases at V and 3 bases at J, with 15 bases between the two ends. Germline assignment: CDR1 DFQATT and CDR2 SNEGSKA (reference sequence).

The V and J genes are TRBV27 and TRBJ1-5, with a possible D match to TRBD1 (6 bases). The germline V gene has CDR1 MNHEY and CDR2 SMNVEV (reference sequence). Trimming removed 5 bases at V and 6 bases at J, with 11 bases between. This CDR3 is built from 13 residues. This chain's CDR3 is CASSGGLAQPQHF. For the CDR3, the DNA is TGTGCCAGCAGTGGGGGGCTTGCTCAGCCCCAGCATTTT.

CDR3 region: CSVYAARGVQSQYF. CDR3 nucleotides: TGCAGCGTTTATGCGGCTAGAGGGGTCCAGTCCCAGTACTTC. The gene calls are TRBV29-1 and TRBJ2-5; TRBD1 or TRBD2 may be the D gene (5 bases each). Trimming took off 5 bases at V and 9 bases at J, with 22 bases between the two ends. The CDR3 consists of 14 residues. In germline, CDR1 is SQVTM, CDR2 ANQGSEA.

The chain combines TRBV7-2 with TRBJ2-7, with 7 nucleotides matching TRBD1. The junction had 7 bases not matched to a gene; V was cut back by 5 bases and J by 0 bases. CDR1 is SGHTA and CDR2 is FQGNSA in the germline V gene. The CDR3 contains 15 residues. The CDR3 loop reads CASSHGTESSYEQYF. DNA of the CDR3: TGTGCCAGCAGCCACGGGACAGAGAGCTCCTACGAGCAGTACTTC. Filled out from reference TRBV7-2 and TRBJ2-7, the complete variable domain reads GAGVSQSPSNKVTEKGKDVELRCDPISGHTALYWYRQSLGQGLEFLIYFQGNSAPDKSGLPSDRFSAERTGGSVSTLTIQRTQQEDSAVYLCASSHGTESSYEQYFGPGTRLTVT.

V gene TRBV10-3 combines with J gene TRBJ2-4; D perhaps matches TRBD2 (6 bases). V shed 3 bases and J shed 0 bases, with 15 bases lying between them. Germline values: CDR1 ENHRY, CDR2 SYGVKD. The CDR3 sequence is 17 residues long. This chain's CDR3 is CAISDLPGGLAKNIQYF. The CDR3 DNA follows: TGTGCCATCAGTGACCTTCCCGGGGGTTTAGCCAAAAACATTCAGTACTTC.

J is TRBJ2-5 and V is TRBV20-1; 8 bases are shared with TRBD2. Germline values: CDR1 DFQATT, CDR2 SNEGSKA (reference sequence). This CDR3 comprises 14 residues. Unmatched junction bases numbered 11, after V lost 6 bases and J lost 5 bases. CDR3 nucleotide sequence: TGCAGTGCCGGGGGGGCAATTAGGGCGGAGACCCAGTACTTC. This codes for CSAGGAIRAETQYF.

This rearrangement joins TRBV7-8 to TRBJ1-1, with 7 bases aligning to TRBD1. Germline V lookup: CDR1 SGHVS, CDR2 FQNEAQ. CDR3 length: 14 amino acids. J was trimmed by 0 bases and V by 5 bases; bases with no gene match: 3. This CDR3 reads CASSGDRVNTEAFF. Here the CDR3 DNA reads TGTGCCAGCAGCGGTGACAGGGTGAACACTGAAGCTTTCTTT.

V is TRBV2 and J is TRBJ1-1; no firm D call. V was shortened by 4 bases and J by 6 bases, with 6 bases between the two germline ends. The CDR3 sequence is 11 residues long. CDR1 is SNHLY and CDR2 is FYNNEI in the germline V gene. The CDR3 region has the DNA TGTGCCAGCAGTGGAGCAGCTGAAGCTTTCTTT. Translated, it gives CASSGAAEAFF.

The genes are TRBV3-1 and TRBJ2-2, with 8 bases aligning to TRBD1. Germline V gives CDR1 LGHDT, CDR2 YNNKEL (reference sequence). CDR3 length: 15 residues. J gave up 7 bases and V 3 bases, and 7 bases lay outside the gene matches. The CDR3 coding sequence is TGTGCCAGCAGCCAGCCGACAGGGGCCTACGGGGAGCTGTTTTTT. Protein product: CASSQPTGAYGELFF.

This chain links TRBV5-1 with TRBJ1-2; the D is unclear. From germline, CDR1 is SGHRS and CDR2 YFSETQ. V lost 5 bases and J lost 4, with 12 bases in between. The CDR3 has 13 residues. CDR3 sequence: CASSLAGGYGYTF. The CDR3 DNA reads as TGCGCCAGCAGTCTCGCCGGTGGCTATGGCTACACCTTC.

This clonotype was observed a single time. V gene TRBV7-9 combines with J gene TRBJ1-1; TRBD1 matches 8 bases. V gave up 5 bases and J gave up 1 base; unmatched junction bases: 6. The CDR3 is 15 residues long. The germline V gene has CDR1 SEHNR and CDR2 FQNEAQ (reference sequence). The chain's CDR3 is CASSELQGANTEAFF. CDR3 bases: TGTGCCAGCAGCGAGCTCCAGGGGGCGAACACTGAAGCTTTCTTT.